A single T cell receptor (beta chain) is shown here with its context. Its antigen is unknown. Assay: immunoSEQ multiplex PCR; the TCRdb copy retains only in-frame clones and omits some. The table lists about 63,000 clones, roughly 91% of them singletons. This record belongs to a study of OX40 agonist ivuxolimab in advanced cancers. Study-wide results and limits: Normalized T-cell clonal expansion was also low in some nonresponders. Clonal expansion was seen in CD4+ and CD8+ blood T cells by week 6 at 0.1 to 3.0 mg/kg.

Collection of blood occurred at baseline, at cycle 4 day 1, and at cycle 7 day 1. Germline loops: CDR1 MGHDK, CDR2 SYGVNS. The CDR3 has 13 residues. Trimming cost V 6 bases and J 9 bases; bases outside gene matches: 6. The material was CD4+ or CD8+ T cells sorted from blood, obtained in a trial of the OX40 agonist ivuxolimab. The chain recombines TRBV25-1 with TRBJ2-2; 8 bases line up with TRBD1. The receptor was isolated from an adult with an advanced solid tumor such as melanoma, head and neck, liver or kidney cancer. The CDR3 spells CASRGQVGRELFF. DNA of the CDR3: TGTGCCAGCAGGGGACAGGTTGGCAGGGAGCTGTTTTTT. The full variable domain, rest sourced from reference TRBV25-1 and TRBJ2-2, is EADIYQTPRYLVIGTGKKITLECSQTMGHDKMYWYQQDPGMELHLIHYSYGVNSTEKGDLSSESTVSRIRTEHFPLTLESARPSHTSQYLCASRGQVGRELFFGEGSRLTVL.